This T cell receptor beta chain was found in a study of beta chain features in type 1 diabetes. Investigators reverse transcribed all isolated RNA, so they sequenced expressed TCRB transcripts. Method: immunoSEQ multiplex PCR; TCRdb's copy keeps in-frame clones and lacks some. The table includes some 100,000 clones, approximately 39% detected once. CDR3 length equals 15 residues. Trimming cost V 5 bases and J 0 bases, with 14 bases left between them. The germline CDR1 and CDR2 sequences are MDHEN and SYDVKM. The sequenced sample consisted of stem cell memory CD4+ T cells from blood. The chain is built from TRBV28 and TRBJ2-7; D possibly corresponds to TRBD1 (5 bases). The origin of this receptor is a woman in her late teens or twenties in good health. The CDR3 coding sequence is TGTGCCAGCAGTACCAGGGTGGTCTTCTCCTACGAGCAGTACTTC. This translates into CASSTRVVFSYEQYF.